This TCR beta chain was sequenced during a study of identical twins. Regarding the study as a whole: Abundant beta clonotypes from cord blood bore fewer insertions; memory repertoires lacked this pattern. Twins showed weaker excess sharing in their beta out-of-frame sequences. In zero-insertion analyses, partial confounding could arise from invariant MAIT and iNKT cells.

MiXCR, applied by TCRdb to the 5' RACE reads, yields one record per CDR3 protein. The sample yields around 490,000 distinct CDR3 sequences, 20% to 25% seen once. This clonotype was picked up a small number of times. Its antigen is undetermined. This CDR3 is built from 16 residues. V was shortened by 8 bases and J by 0 bases, with 16 bases between the two germline ends. Germline values: CDR1 SNHLY, CDR2 FYNNEI. The same sample was also studied in work on yellow fever vaccine responses in identical twins.

The material sequenced was CD4+ T cells sorted from blood. The chain is built from TRBV2 and TRBJ2-2; D might be TRBD1 (5 bases). The TCR sequence derives from a woman between 18 and 29 years old in good health. CDR3 DNA sequence: TGTGCCAGCCGTGGGGCTCTAGTTTCGAACACCGGGGAGCTGTTTTTT. Translation gives CASRGALVSNTGELFF.